This T cell receptor (beta chain) was found in a study of blood T cell repertoires in COVID-19. V dropped 6 bases and J dropped 5; count of bases not matched to a gene: 11. This CDR3 has 16 residues. In germline, CDR1 is SNHLY, CDR2 FYNNEI. Per the authors' pipeline: Quantification of nucleated cells was approximated via reference gene primer amplification. Some clones are missing from TCRdb's copy, which holds only in-frame ones; the method was immunoSEQ multiplex PCR. That table furnishes V, J and clone size, whereas the DNA furnished D and trimming. The repertoire holds under 350,000 clones, 80% to 90% seen once, with about 4% in the top ten.

The V gene is TRBV2, the J gene TRBJ1-5; TRBD1 matches at 9 bases. Sequenced material: PBMCs or T cells enriched from blood (not recorded which). This receptor was identified in a woman aged 40 to 50 with acute COVID-19. In DNA form, the CDR3 reads TGTGCCAGCAGAACAGGACAGGGGAATATTGATCAGCCCCAGCATTTT. Amino acid sequence: CASRTGQGNIDQPQHF.